This T cell receptor beta chain was obtained from a study of vaccination and CD4 T cells after COVID-19. Indicated time point: late sampling 161 to 241 days after vaccination in three convalescent patients. Treatment specified: 10-day PBMC culture with coronavirus spike peptide pools or control peptides (ViraFEST assay). Points on this clonotype: Its antigen is unidentified.

The CDR3 is 15 residues long. Losses at the gene ends were 4 bases for V and 4 bases for J; bases not matched to a gene: 8. CDR1 is SGHNT, CDR2 YYREEE, per germline (reference sequence). Researchers used the Oncomine TCR Beta short-read assay to sequence DNA from cultured CD4+ T cells. From the PCR reads, TCRdb called clonotypes with MiXCR, one entry per CDR3 protein. The repertoire holds about 22,000 distinct CDR3 sequences, with about half as singletons. This specimen was CD4+ T cells from blood, cultured in vitro, taken about 7 months after SARS-CoV-2 vaccination. This receptor was identified in a human donor who had recovered from COVID-19. The V call is TRBV5-4, the J call TRBJ2-5; 9 positions match TRBD1. The CDR3 DNA sequence: TGTGCCAGCAGCCCCGAATGGGGACAGGGAGAGACCCAGTACTTC. Amino acid sequence: CASSPEWGQGETQYF.